The rows below give T cell receptor beta chains drawn from one sample of a study of cytomegalovirus exposure and HLA in healthy donors. Profiled with immunoSEQ multiplex PCR; TCRdb holds only in-frame clones, not every one. This sample has some 100,000 clones, with approximately 72% found just once. The source material was PBMCs. The source is a female donor in good health and CMV-seropositive. Both conserved end residues are part of each CDR3. D genes are given only for firm matches. Not all rows give a size; the values are once, few, many and, for expanded clones, a class.

14 TRBJ1-2 . TRBD1 TRBV7-2 TGTGCCAGCAGCCCGACCCAGGGGGCGCTTGGCTACACCTTC CASSPTQGALGYTF
13 TRBJ2-7 once TRBD2 TRBV11-2 TGTGCCAGCAGCTTAGTAGCGGGGGGCGAGCAGTACTTC CASSLVAGGEQYF
13 TRBJ2-4 . . TRBV29-1 TGCAGCGCTAGTCCTGAGGCGGGGAACATTCAGTACTTC CSASPEAGNIQYF
15 TRBJ1-1 . TRBD1 TRBV5-1 TGCGCCAGCAGCTCCCAAAATACAGGGGGCACTGAAGCTTTCTTT CASSSQNTGGTEAFF
13 TRBJ2-3 . . TRBV6-5 TGTGCCAGCAGCCCACCCGGGGTTGGTACGCAGTATTTT CASSPPGVGTQYF
16 TRBJ2-3 . TRBD1 TRBV5-6 TGTGCCAGCAGCTTGCCAGTGACAGGGAGCACAGATACGCAGTATTTT CASSLPVTGSTDTQYF
14 TRBJ1-4 few . TRBV2 TGTGCCAGCAGTGACAGTACAACTAATGAAAAACTGTTTTTT CASSDSTTNEKLFF
13 TRBJ1-2 . . TRBV18 TGTGCCAGCTCACCGAGGGTTTCTGATGGTCTCACCTTC CASSPRVSDGLTF
15 TRBJ2-5 few TRBD1 TRBV6-5 TGTGCCAGCAGTGCCGAAGGGACAGAACAAGAGACCCAGTACTTC CASSAEGTEQETQYF
15 TRBJ1-5 . TRBD1 TRBV30 TGTGCCTGGAGTCACCCTGACAGGGATAATCAGCCCCAGCATTTT CAWSHPDRDNQPQHF
13 TRBJ2-3 . . TRBV7-3 TGTGCCAGCAGCTTCGGGACTTTCGATACGCAGTATTTT CASSFGTFDTQYF
13 TRBJ2-6 . . TRBV19 TGTGCCAGCCAGGACTCTGGGGCCAACGTCCTGACTTTC CASQDSGANVLTF
13 TRBJ1-1 . . TRBV9 TGTGCCAGCAGCTCCGACATGAACACTGAAGCTTTCTTT CASSSDMNTEAFF